This entry concerns a single T cell receptor (beta chain). The antigen is not known. This record comes from a study of vaccination effects on CD4 cells after COVID-19. The V gene's germline CDR1 is LGHNT and CDR2 FRNRAP. This CDR3 has 17 residues. V dropped 7 bases and J dropped 1; count of bases not matched to a gene: 9. Profiling relied on immunoSEQ multiplex PCR, and the TCRdb table lists in-frame clones only, not all of them. The sample has roughly 64,000 clones; more than 60% are singletons. CD4+ T cells were isolated after 10 days of culture. This person's SARS-CoV-2 infection, confirmed by PCR, occurred between March and December 2020.

The starting material was CD4+ T cells from PBMCs cultured without peptide, obtained before COVID-19 vaccination. The rearrangement links TRBV12-5 to TRBJ2-3; 12 bases are a match to TRBD2. The origin of this receptor is a human donor who had a prior SARS-CoV-2 infection. CDR3 DNA sequence: TGTGCTAGTGACCGGACTAGCGGGGAACGCGGCACAGATACGCAGTATTTT. It is translated as CASDRTSGERGTDTQYF.